These 21 T cell receptor beta chains originate from one sample sequenced in a study of CD8 T cells in ankylosing spondylitis. Broader study findings: Ankylosing spondylitis blood appeared to carry a characteristic TCR beta motif of eight or nine highly homologous variants.

TCRdb analysed the 5' RACE reads with MiXCR anew, one entry per CDR3 protein. The sample records around 91,000 distinct CDR3 sequences, approximately 8.9% being singletons. These TCRs' antigens remain unknown. The source material was blood, either unsorted or a sorted T cell fraction (not recorded which). These receptors came from a male donor with ankylosing spondylitis.

V is TRBV7-8 and J is TRBJ2-7; TRBD2 is a possible D gene (7 bases). This CDR3 region has 16 residues. Germline assignment: CDR1 SGHVS and CDR2 FQNEAQ. V was shortened by 4 bases and J by 2 bases, with 18 bases between the two germline ends. The CDR3 sequence: CASSSGGASETYEQYF. The DNA for the CDR3 is TGTGCCAGCAGCTCTGGGGGGGCTAGCGAAACCTACGAGCAGTACTTC.

This clonotype has at least ten counts. The V call is TRBV24-1, the J call TRBJ2-1; D might be TRBD2 (5 bases). There are 15 residues in the CDR3. Germline values: CDR1 KGHDR, CDR2 SFDVKD. V dropped 0 bases and J dropped 5 bases, with 10 bases sitting between them. The CDR3 loop reads CATSDLQDYDNEQFF. Here the CDR3 DNA reads TGTGCCACCAGTGATTTGCAAGACTATGACAATGAGCAGTTCTTC.

This clonotype was recorded many times. This rearrangement joins TRBV24-1 to TRBJ2-3; TRBD2 aligns across 14 bases. The CDR3 is made up of 18 amino acids. CDR1 is KGHDR and CDR2 is SFDVKD in the germline V gene. V lost 3 bases and J lost 0; bases outside the gene matches: 4. The CDR3 sequence: CATSDTRTSGGSTDTQYF. Written as DNA, the CDR3 is TGTGCCACCAGTGATACACGGACTAGCGGGGGGAGCACAGATACGCAGTATTTT.

The table lists this clonotype with a few counts. The V call is TRBV28, the J call TRBJ1-1; 7 bases align to TRBD1. Germline trimming cut 7 bases from V and 0 bases from J; bases unmatched to any gene: 8. Germline loops: CDR1 MDHEN, CDR2 SYDVKM. The CDR3 runs to 15 residues. CDR3 bases: TGTGCCAGCACCAAACCGGGACAGATGAACACTGAAGCTTTCTTT. It translates to CASTKPGQMNTEAFF.

This clonotype appeared many times. The chain links TRBV3-1 to TRBJ1-1, with 10 bases identical to TRBD1. CDR3 size: 16 residues. CDR1 and CDR2 from the germline V gene are LGHDT and YNNKEL (reference sequence). Germline trimming cut 4 bases from V and 0 bases from J; bases unmatched to any gene: 5. This CDR3 is CASSPGTGALNTEAFF. The CDR3 DNA reads TGTGCCAGCAGCCCCGGGACAGGGGCGTTGAACACTGAAGCTTTCTTT.

The rearrangement joins TRBV12-3 or TRBV12-4 to TRBJ1-1; D perhaps matches TRBD1 (5 bases). The length of the CDR3 is 14 residues. Trimming left V 3 bases short and J 4 bases short, with 12 bases between. The chain's CDR3 is CASSLSRVGTEAFF. In nucleotides, the CDR3 is TGTGCCAGCAGTTTGAGCAGGGTAGGCACTGAAGCTTTCTTT.

Here the CDR3 DNA reads TGTGCCAGCAGGGCGGACACCACCTACGAGCAGTACTTC. It yields the protein CASRADTTYEQYF. The rearrangement joins TRBV7-6 to TRBJ2-7; maybe TRBD1 (5 bases). Germline CDR1 reads SGHVS; CDR2 reads FNYEAQ. The CDR3 runs to 13 residues. Between the trimmed V and J ends, which lost 6 bases and 2 bases, there was a span of 11 bases.

This clonotype was observed at least ten times. The chain recombines TRBV24-1 with TRBJ2-5, with TRBD2 identical over 11 bases. Germline CDR1 and CDR2: KGHDR and SFDVKD. The CDR3 runs 21 residues. V lost 4 bases and J lost 2; bases outside the gene matches: 20. The CDR3: CATSDPGTSGKLRLIQETQYF. CDR3 coding DNA: TGTGCCACCAGTGACCCGGGGACTAGCGGAAAACTCAGGCTAATACAAGAGACCCAGTACTTC.

The rearrangement joins TRBV5-4 to TRBJ1-1, with no clear D. This CDR3 is 14 amino acids long. Trimming pared 0 bases from V and 2 bases from J, leaving 8 bases between. CDR1 SGHNT and CDR2 YYREEE come from the germline V gene (reference sequence). CDR3 protein: CASSLDNRNTEAFF. In nucleotides, the CDR3 is TGTGCCAGCAGCTTGGACAACAGAAACACTGAAGCTTTCTTT.

This clonotype was recorded at least ten times. The chain carries TRBV15 and TRBJ2-7; D is tentatively TRBD1 or TRBD2 (5 bases each). The germline CDR1 and CDR2 sequences are LNHNV and YYDKDF (reference sequence). Deletions cut 0 bases from V and 3 bases from J, with 12 bases between. CDR3 length: 15 amino acids. The CDR3 loop reads CATSRELGRLYEQYF. Written as DNA, the CDR3 is TGTGCCACCAGCAGAGAGCTGGGACGGCTCTACGAGCAGTACTTC.

This chain joins TRBV19 and TRBJ1-4, with D tentatively TRBD1 (5 bases). The CDR3 spans 16 residues. Per the germline V gene, CDR1 is LNHDA and CDR2 is SQIVND (reference sequence). Trimming stripped 0 bases from V and 7 bases from J, with 15 bases between. The CDR3 region is CASSIESWPGIEKLFF. Here the CDR3 DNA reads TGTGCCAGTAGTATAGAATCCTGGCCAGGGATTGAAAAACTGTTTTTT.

This chain links TRBV2 with TRBJ2-1; 7 nucleotides align to TRBD2. The CDR3 has 15 residues. J gave up 8 bases and V 10 bases, and 17 bases lay outside the gene matches. Germline lookup yields CDR1 SNHLY and CDR2 FYNNEI. Here the CDR3 reads CATLGEGGAVDEQFF. CDR3 nucleotides: TGTGCCACCCTGGGGGAGGGAGGGGCCGTGGATGAGCAGTTCTTC.

Many counts were recorded for this clonotype. The V call is TRBV4-1, the J call TRBJ2-1; perhaps TRBD1 as D (5 bases). This CDR3 is 14 amino acids long. V lost 4 bases and J 8 bases, leaving 15 bases between the germline ends. Germline-derived CDR1 and CDR2 are MGHRA and YSYEKL. CDR3 DNA: TGCGCCAGCAGCCTAGCTGGGGCTGATCATGAGCAGTTCTTC. Translation gives CASSLAGADHEQFF.

This clonotype has at least ten counts. The gene calls are TRBV5-6 and TRBJ2-7; 7 nucleotides agree with TRBD2. From germline, CDR1 is SGHDT and CDR2 YYEEEE. This CDR3 is built from 14 residues. Losses at the gene ends were 2 bases for V and 5 bases for J; bases not matched to a gene: 7. The CDR3 DNA sequence: TGTGCCAGCAGCTTCGGACTAGTCCCGGACGAGCAGTACTTC. It yields the protein CASSFGLVPDEQYF.

This clonotype occurred a few times. The V and J genes are TRBV13 and TRBJ2-2, with D unclear. This CDR3 comprises 15 residues. Germline CDR1 reads PRHDT; CDR2 reads FYEKMQ (reference sequence). Trimming cost V 1 base and J 0 bases, with 6 bases left between them. DNA of the CDR3: TGTGCCAGCAGCTTAGAGGGATCGAACACCGGGGAGCTGTTTTTT. Its translation: CASSLEGSNTGELFF. The variable domain in full, completed from reference TRBV13 and TRBJ2-2, reads AAGVIQSPRHLIKEKRETATLKCYPIPRHDTVYWYQQGPGQDPQFLISFYEKMQSDKGSIPDRFSAQQFSDYHSELNMSSLELGDSALYFCASSLEGSNTGELFFGEGSRLTVL.

In its sample, this clonotype was seen many times. The rearrangement uses TRBV6-1 and TRBJ1-5; D perhaps matches TRBD1 (5 bases). With 6 bases removed from V and 1 base from J, the gap between germline ends came to 13 bases. Germline CDR1 MNHNS, CDR2 SASEGT. This CDR3 region has 15 residues. This CDR3 is CASSADTESNQPQHF. CDR3 nucleotides: TGTGCCAGCAGCGCGGACACCGAAAGCAATCAGCCCCAGCATTTT.

This clonotype has a count of ten or more. In nucleotides, the CDR3 is TGTGCCAGCAGCCTCTGGACAGGGAGTCAGCCCCAGCATTTT. This codes for CASSLWTGSQPQHF. V usage is TRBV12-3 or TRBV12-4 and J usage is TRBJ1-5; 8 bases map to TRBD1. Unmatched junction bases numbered 7, after V lost 6 bases and J lost 6 bases. The CDR3 is made up of 14 amino acids.

This clonotype was counted ten times or more. The rearrangement uses TRBV29-1 and TRBJ1-3; no definite D call. The CDR3 length is 15 residues. Per germline, CDR1 SQVTM and CDR2 ANQGSEA. V lost 3 bases, J lost 0 bases, and 12 bases lay in between. CDR3 sequence reads: CSVDSQQSSGNTIYF. In nucleotides, the CDR3 is TGCAGCGTTGATTCTCAACAAAGCTCTGGAAACACCATATATTTT. Full variable domain (outside the CDR3, taken from reference TRBV29-1 and TRBJ1-3): SAVISQKPSRDICQRGTSLTIQCQVDSQVTMMFWYRQQPGQSLTLIATANQGSEATYESGFVIDKFPISRPNLTFSTLTVSNMSPEDSSIYLCSVDSQQSSGNTIYFGEGSWLTVV.

The rearrangement joins TRBV4-1 to TRBJ1-1; the D is unclear. From germline, CDR1 is MGHRA and CDR2 YSYEKL. The V and J ends lost 0 bases and 1 base respectively, with 12 bases between them. This CDR3 is built from 16 residues. CDR3 amino acids: CASSQEGSSQNTEAFF. For the CDR3, the DNA is TGCGCCAGCAGCCAAGAAGGAAGCAGCCAGAACACTGAAGCTTTCTTT.

Ten or more counts support this clonotype. This chain links TRBV20-1 with TRBJ2-1; 9 positions agree with TRBD2. The V and J ends lost 4 bases and 0 bases, in that order; junction bases with no gene match: 13. CDR3 length: 18 residues. Germline loops: CDR1 DFQATT, CDR2 SNEGSKA (reference sequence). The chain's CDR3 is CSATPGASGIFSYNEQFF. The CDR3 DNA follows: TGCAGTGCTACCCCGGGGGCTAGCGGGATTTTCTCCTACAATGAGCAGTTCTTC.

This clonotype was detected only a few times. The chain has TRBV7-2 and TRBJ2-1; no clear D. From germline, CDR1 is SGHTA and CDR2 FQGNSA. The CDR3 runs to 14 residues. V gave up 6 bases and J gave up 0 bases, with 9 bases separating them. Here the CDR3 reads CASSQRTSYNEQFF. DNA for the CDR3: TGTGCCAGCAGTCAGCGAACCTCCTACAATGAGCAGTTCTTC.